The next 27 T cell receptor beta chains were all read from a single sample in a study of identifying expanded T cells in peripheral blood. The method was immunoSEQ multiplex PCR; TCRdb's version includes in-frame clones alone and lacks a portion of them. The data show approximately 110,000 clones, with more than 85% seen just once and 16% held by the top ten. The sequenced sample consisted of blood. These receptors were obtained from a person between 18 and 70 years old in good health.

The CDR3, as DNA: TGTGCCAGCAGCCGTCCTAGCGGGGGGCTGGAGACCCAGTACTTC. It encodes CASSRPSGGLETQYF. The V and J genes are TRBV5-5 and TRBJ2-5, with 11 nucleotides matching TRBD2. The CDR3 totals 15 residues. The V segment lost 4 bases and the J segment 5 bases; nucleotides outside the gene matches: 7. Germline-derived CDR1 and CDR2 are SGHKS and YYEKEE (reference sequence).

This clone has just a few counts. The CDR3 nucleotides are TGTGCCAGCAGTGTCCAGTTGGAGGACACCATATATTTT. This codes for CASSVQLEDTIYF. The V and J genes are TRBV2 and TRBJ1-3; no reliable D call. The CDR3 spans 13 residues. V was trimmed by 4 bases and J by 8 bases, leaving 12 bases between them. Germline loops: CDR1 SNHLY, CDR2 FYNNEI.

The chain carries TRBV6-5 and TRBJ1-1; 8 bases line up with TRBD1. Trimming removed 6 bases from V and 5 bases from J; junction bases left unmatched: 11. This CDR3 has 15 residues. From germline, CDR1 is MNHEY and CDR2 SVGAGI. For the CDR3, the DNA is TGTGCCAGCAGCTTCTCCAACAGGGGGGATACTGAAGCTTTCTTT. Its translation is CASSFSNRGDTEAFF.

The rearrangement links TRBV11-1 to TRBJ2-2, with 10 bases that match TRBD1. The V gene's germline CDR1 is SGHAT and CDR2 FQDESV (reference sequence). The trim removed 5 bases at V and 5 bases at J, leaving 2 bases unmatched. The CDR3 runs 14 residues. CDR3 residues: CASSTGQGTGELFF. The DNA for the CDR3 is TGTGCCAGCAGCACGGGACAGGGGACCGGGGAGCTGTTTTTT.

The count of this clone is one. The gene calls are TRBV6-1 and TRBJ1-1; D remains unclear. CDR3 length: 14 amino acids. Trimming shortened V by 2 bases and J by 4 bases, and 11 bases separated the two germline ends. Germline CDR1 is MNHNS and CDR2 is SASEGT. CDR3 sequence: CASSEWRGTTEAFF. The CDR3 nucleotides are TGTGCCAGCAGTGAATGGCGGGGTACCACTGAAGCTTTCTTT.

This rearrangement joins TRBV7-9 to TRBJ1-4; D call uncertain. This CDR3 has 15 amino acids. V lost 5 bases and J 2 bases, leaving 12 bases between the germline ends. CDR1 is SEHNR and CDR2 is FQNEAQ in the germline V gene (reference sequence). The CDR3 reads CASSKGAGTNEKLFF. The CDR3 coding sequence is TGTGCCAGCAGCAAGGGTGCCGGCACTAATGAAAAACTGTTTTTT.

The chain couples TRBV19 to TRBJ1-2, with a possible D match to TRBD1 (6 bases). From germline, CDR1 is LNHDA and CDR2 SQIVND (reference sequence). This CDR3 region has 13 residues. V lost 8 bases and J lost 6, with 16 bases in between. This CDR3 is CASRLTGQDGYTF. CDR3 DNA sequence: TGTGCCAGTCGCCTTACGGGACAAGATGGCTACACCTTC.

This clone showed up just once. The V call is TRBV19, the J call TRBJ2-7; 10 bases map to TRBD1. This CDR3 has 17 residues. CDR1 is LNHDA, CDR2 SQIVND, per germline (reference sequence). The trim removed 4 bases at V and 4 bases at J, leaving 13 bases unmatched. CDR3 loop: CASSTRFHGQGGYEQYF. CDR3 coding DNA: TGTGCCAGTAGTACACGTTTTCACGGACAGGGGGGGTACGAGCAGTACTTC.

In this sample, this clone turned up a few times. The rearrangement uses TRBV2 and TRBJ1-2; the D is unclear. Germline V gene data show CDR1 as SNHLY and CDR2 as FYNNEI. V gave up 5 bases and J gave up 8 bases, with 9 bases separating them. This CDR3 is 11 amino acids long. This chain's CDR3 is CASSLTAGYTF. The CDR3 nucleotides are TGTGCCAGCAGTTTAACAGCGGGCTACACCTTC.

This clone was observed a handful of times. J is TRBJ1-6 and V is TRBV6-1; D ambiguous. Trimming stripped 2 bases from V and 10 bases from J, with 9 bases between. The germline gives CDR1 MNHNS, CDR2 SASEGT. This CDR3 is built from 13 residues. CDR3 region: CASSERGSSPLHF. The CDR3 DNA reads TGTGCCAGCAGTGAACGAGGGAGCTCACCCCTCCACTTT.

V and J are TRBV7-9 and TRBJ1-4, with D hard to call. The germline V gene has CDR1 SEHNR and CDR2 FQNEAQ (reference sequence). This CDR3 contains 13 residues. V dropped 5 bases and J dropped 8 bases, with 12 bases sitting between them. CDR3 DNA: TGTGCCAGCAGCCAAGACCGGGGAGAAAAACTGTTTTTT. Amino acids: CASSQDRGEKLFF.

The chain links TRBV9 to TRBJ1-3; D may be TRBD1 (5 bases). The germline gives CDR1 SGDLS, CDR2 YYNGEE. The CDR3 contains 14 residues. V lost 0 bases to trimming and J lost 4 bases, with 8 bases between them. The CDR3 DNA follows: TGTGCCAGCAGCGTAGCAGGGATCGGAAACACCATATATTTT. As protein: CASSVAGIGNTIYF.

The gene calls are TRBV2 and TRBJ1-1; D is possibly TRBD1 (5 bases). Trimming pared 0 bases from V and 1 base from J, leaving 12 bases between. Germline V gives CDR1 SNHLY, CDR2 FYNNEI. This CDR3 region has 16 residues. CDR3 region: CASSEAETGPNTEAFF. DNA of the CDR3: TGTGCCAGCAGTGAAGCGGAGACGGGGCCGAACACTGAAGCTTTCTTT. Complete variable domain (other parts from reference TRBV2 and TRBJ1-1): EPEVTQTPSHQVTQMGQEVILRCVPISNHLYFYWYRQILGQKVEFLVSFYNNEISEKSEIFDDQFSVERPDGSNFTLKIRSTKLEDSAMYFCASSEAETGPNTEAFFGQGTRLTVV.

The table lists this clone with a count of one. The V gene is TRBV19, the J gene TRBJ2-1; the D is unclear. The CDR3 has 15 residues. The germline V gene has CDR1 LNHDA and CDR2 SQIVND (reference sequence). Trimming shortened V by 6 bases and J by 0 bases, and 12 bases separated the two germline ends. CDR3 nucleotide sequence: TGTGCCAGTAGCGGACCGCTTAGCTCCTACAATGAGCAGTTCTTC. It specifies CASSGPLSSYNEQFF.

The sample holds one count of this clone. The gene calls are TRBV19 and TRBJ1-5; TRBD1 agrees at 8 bases. This CDR3 is built from 19 residues. Losses at the gene ends were 1 base for V and 0 bases for J; bases not matched to a gene: 11. Germline loops: CDR1 LNHDA, CDR2 SQIVND (reference sequence). CDR3 in amino acids: CASSIASDRDPYSNQPQHF. The CDR3, as DNA: TGTGCCAGTAGTATAGCCTCGGACAGGGACCCCTATAGCAATCAGCCCCAGCATTTT. Based on the CDR3 plus reference TRBV19 and TRBJ1-5, the full variable domain is DGGITQSPKYLFRKEGQNVTLSCEQNLNHDAMYWYRQDPGQGLRLIYYSQIVNDFQKGDIAEGYSVSREKKESFPLTVTSAQKNPTAFYLCASSIASDRDPYSNQPQHFGDGTRLSIL.

This chain connects TRBV4-3 to TRBJ2-5, with D uncertain. Germline loops: CDR1 LGHNA, CDR2 YSLEER. The CDR3 is 14 residues long. Trimming cost V 4 bases and J 5 bases, with 14 bases left between them. The CDR3 region is CASSPGPAWETQYF. CDR3 coding DNA: TGCGCCAGCAGCCCGGGCCCGGCCTGGGAGACCCAGTACTTC.

The V call is TRBV18, the J call TRBJ2-1; D uncertain. Trimming shortened V by 2 bases and J by 1 base, and 9 bases separated the two germline ends. The CDR3 is 15 residues long. Germline V lookup: CDR1 KGHSH, CDR2 LQKENI. The CDR3 here is CASSPNGFSYNEQFF. The CDR3, as DNA: TGTGCCAGCTCACCAAATGGATTTTCCTACAATGAGCAGTTCTTC.

This chain joins TRBV19 and TRBJ2-2; 8 positions match TRBD2. Germline assignment: CDR1 LNHDA and CDR2 SQIVND (reference sequence). V gave up 5 bases and J gave up 1 base; unmatched junction bases: 6. CDR3 length equals 16 residues. The CDR3 bases are TGTGCCAGTAGTTTGAGGCGGGGGGTGAACACCGGGGAGCTGTTTTTT. The encoded protein is CASSLRRGVNTGELFF.

The chain joins TRBV27 to TRBJ2-1; D not resolved. The CDR3 covers 14 residues. The germline V gene encodes CDR1 MNHEY and CDR2 SMNVEV (reference sequence). V lost 2 bases to trimming and J lost 4 bases, with 9 bases between them. CDR3 amino acids: CASSLSQSYNEQFF. CDR3 sequence (DNA): TGTGCCAGCAGTTTAAGCCAGAGTTACAATGAGCAGTTCTTC.

The sample holds one count of this clone. The chain is built from TRBV4-1 and TRBJ2-3; D gene unclear. Germline V CDR1 and CDR2: MGHRA, YSYEKL. The V gene lost 4 bases and the J gene lost 5 bases, with 10 bases spanning the gap. This CDR3 has 13 residues. In nucleotides, the CDR3 is TGCGCCAGCAGCCGAGGCGCCGGAGATACGCAGTATTTT. The encoded protein is CASSRGAGDTQYF.

This chain links TRBV5-4 with TRBJ1-6, with D unresolved. The length of the CDR3 is 13 residues. Germline V gene lookup returns CDR1 SGHNT and CDR2 YYREEE (reference sequence). V lost 1 base and J 9 bases, leaving 8 bases between the germline ends. DNA for the CDR3: TGTGCCAGCAGCTTGAGCCCAGGTTCACCCCTCCACTTT. Translation: CASSLSPGSPLHF.

This clone was found once. The gene calls are TRBV5-6 and TRBJ1-5; 7 nucleotides match TRBD1. CDR1 and CDR2 from the germline V gene are SGHDT and YYEEEE. CDR3 length: 17 amino acids. The junction had 14 bases not matched to a gene; V was cut back by 2 bases and J by 6 bases. CDR3 coding DNA: TGTGCCAGCAGCTTTGGTTCGTCAGGGGGAATTCGTCAGCCCCAGCATTTT. It translates to CASSFGSSGGIRQPQHF.

This chain uses TRBV6-5 with TRBJ2-5; D gene uncertain. Germline values: CDR1 MNHEY, CDR2 SVGAGI. V lost 5 bases, J lost 4 bases, and 11 bases lay in between. The CDR3 length is 13 residues. CDR3 nucleotides: TGTGCCAGCAGTAGGACGTCGGGAGAGACCCAGTACTTC. It codes for CASSRTSGETQYF.

The rearrangement uses TRBV9 and TRBJ1-6; a possible D gene is TRBD1 (5 bases). Trimming removed 4 bases from V and 8 bases from J, with 16 bases in between. The CDR3 runs to 15 residues. Per germline, CDR1 SGDLS and CDR2 YYNGEE. CDR3 nucleotides: TGTGCCAGCAGCAACCGGACAAACTCGTATTCACCCCTCCACTTT. Translated, it gives CASSNRTNSYSPLHF.

This chain connects TRBV5-1 to TRBJ2-1, with D possibly TRBD1 on 5 matching bases. CDR3 size: 14 residues. V lost 0 bases to trimming and J lost 9 bases, with 13 bases between them. Germline V gene sequence: CDR1 SGHRS, CDR2 YFSETQ. The CDR3 loop is CASSLAVETVEQFF. CDR3 sequence (DNA): TGCGCCAGCAGCTTGGCCGTGGAGACAGTTGAGCAGTTCTTC.

The V call is TRBV29-1, the J call TRBJ2-4; a possible D gene is TRBD2 (6 bases). There are 13 residues in the CDR3. V was trimmed by 5 bases and J by 2 bases, leaving 10 bases between them. In germline, CDR1 is SQVTM, CDR2 ANQGSEA. The CDR3 sequence: CSVRGGSKNIQYF. The CDR3 nucleotides read TGCAGCGTTCGAGGAGGGTCCAAAAACATTCAGTACTTC.

The gene calls are TRBV5-1 and TRBJ2-7; TRBD2 matches 9 bases. Per the germline V gene, CDR1 is SGHRS and CDR2 is YFSETQ. This CDR3 spans 13 amino acids. The junction had 0 bases not matched to a gene; V was cut back by 2 bases and J by 3 bases. The CDR3 region is CASSFSGGYEQYF. For the CDR3, the DNA is TGCGCCAGCAGCTTTAGCGGGGGCTACGAGCAGTACTTC.